The next 30 T cell receptor beta chains were all read from a single sample in a study of CD8 T cells in ankylosing spondylitis. General study points: Characteristic, it appeared, of ankylosing spondylitis blood was a TCR beta motif of eight or nine highly homologous variants.

Their antigens are not known. TCRdb redid the calling of the 5' RACE reads with MiXCR, one entry per CDR3 protein. The repertoire holds a few hundred thousand distinct CDR3 sequences, with approximately 8% as singletons. The sample taken for sequencing was blood, either unsorted or a sorted T cell fraction (not recorded which). The receptors originated from a male donor with ankylosing spondylitis.

This clonotype was recorded at least ten times. The chain is built from TRBV12-3 or TRBV12-4 and TRBJ2-1; 14 bases line up with TRBD2. The CDR3 extends over 15 amino acids. V was pared by 6 bases and J by 5 bases, with 3 bases of the junction left unmatched. CDR3 DNA: TGTGCCAGCAGCTCGGGACTAGCGGGAGACAATGAGCAGTTCTTC. Translating it yields CASSSGLAGDNEQFF.

V and J are TRBV2 and TRBJ2-1; D possibly uses TRBD1 or TRBD2 (5 bases each). V was cut by 0 bases and J by 15 bases, with 15 bases left in between. CDR1 and CDR2 (germline): SNHLY, FYNNEI. The CDR3 is 13 residues long. This CDR3 reads CASSEALLGPPFF. DNA of the CDR3: TGTGCCAGCAGTGAAGCGCTTCTGGGACCCCCGTTCTTC.

The chain employs TRBV3-1 and TRBJ2-3; TRBD2 agrees at 7 bases. This CDR3 contains 16 residues. V gave up 0 bases and J gave up 3 bases; unmatched junction bases: 6. Germline CDR1 and CDR2: LGHDT and YNNKEL (reference sequence). The CDR3, as DNA: TGTGCCAGCAGCCAAGATGGGCGGGAGAGGACAGATACGCAGTATTTT. It encodes CASSQDGRERTDTQYF.

This clonotype was seen repeatedly, ten times or more. The V and J genes are TRBV5-5 and TRBJ1-5; unclear D gene. V gave up 1 base and J gave up 0 bases, with 5 bases separating them. There are 14 residues in the CDR3. Germline V gene lookup returns CDR1 SGHKS and CDR2 YYEKEE (reference sequence). The CDR3: CASSLQFSNQPQHF. For the CDR3, the DNA is TGTGCCAGCAGCTTGCAGTTTAGCAATCAGCCCCAGCATTTT.

This clonotype was detected a few times. The chain combines TRBV4-1 with TRBJ1-1; 7 bases align to TRBD1. This CDR3 spans 15 amino acids. The V segment lost 4 bases and the J segment 6 bases; nucleotides outside the gene matches: 11. Germline CDR1 MGHRA, CDR2 YSYEKL. The CDR3 loop reads CASSRKGQFLSEAFF. For the CDR3, the DNA is TGCGCCAGCAGCCGTAAGGGACAGTTTCTCTCTGAAGCTTTCTTT.

This clonotype has only a few counts. The chain joins TRBV9 to TRBJ2-3; tentatively, D is TRBD1 or TRBD2 (5 bases each). The CDR3 spans 15 residues. CDR1 is SGDLS, CDR2 YYNGEE, per germline. V was pared by 3 bases and J by 8 bases, with 19 bases between. This CDR3 is CASSESGTWFFTQYF. Here the CDR3 DNA reads TGTGCCAGCAGCGAGTCTGGGACCTGGTTTTTTACGCAGTATTTT.

This clonotype was seen a few times. V gene TRBV6-2 or TRBV6-3 combines with J gene TRBJ2-2; 13 bases are shared with TRBD2. V gave up 2 bases and J gave up 4 bases; unmatched junction bases: 13. The CDR3 is made up of 20 amino acids. Germline V gene lookup returns CDR1 MNHEY and CDR2 SVGEGT. For the CDR3, the DNA is TGTGCCAGCAGTTACACCCGAGGACTAGCGGGAGCTGGTATCACCGGGGAGCTGTTTTTT. Translated: CASSYTRGLAGAGITGELFF.

V gene TRBV9 combines with J gene TRBJ2-6; D possibly matches TRBD1 or TRBD2 (5 bases each). V shed 1 base and J shed 4 bases, with 9 bases lying between them. There are 15 residues in the CDR3. Germline-derived CDR1 and CDR2 are SGDLS and YYNGEE. The CDR3 bases are TGTGCCAGCAGCGTATCAGGGAGAGGGGCCAACGTCCTGACTTTC. Its translation is CASSVSGRGANVLTF.

This clonotype has only a few counts. The gene calls are TRBV5-1 and TRBJ1-1; D is perhaps TRBD1 (6 bases). The CDR3 has 14 amino acids. Germline CDR1 SGHRS, CDR2 YFSETQ. Deletions cut 7 bases from V and 0 bases from J, with 13 bases between. CDR3 sequence (DNA): TGCGCCAGCGGCCCAGGGGCCATGAACACTGAAGCTTTCTTT. Translation: CASGPGAMNTEAFF.

The V call is TRBV7-8, the J call TRBJ1-6, with a tentative D call TRBD1 (6 bases). The CDR3 runs 16 residues. V was trimmed by 8 bases and J by 9 bases, leaving 23 bases between them. The germline CDR1 and CDR2 sequences are SGHVS and FQNEAQ. This CDR3 is CASRRGGGGVGSPLHF. DNA for the CDR3: TGTGCCAGCCGCCGCGGGGGAGGGGGTGTTGGTTCACCCCTCCACTTT.

This clonotype was seen only a few times. The genes are TRBV29-1 and TRBJ1-2; possibly TRBD1 for D (5 bases). Per the germline V gene, CDR1 is SQVTM and CDR2 is ANQGSEA. The CDR3 has 12 amino acids. With 6 bases removed from V and 6 bases from J, the gap between germline ends came to 14 bases. The CDR3 coding sequence is TGCAGCGTATTTTGGGACGTGGATGGCTACACCTTC. Residues: CSVFWDVDGYTF.

The rearrangement joins TRBV5-1 to TRBJ2-2; possibly TRBD1 or TRBD2 for D (6 bases each). CDR1 is SGHRS and CDR2 is YFSETQ in the germline V gene. The CDR3 has 13 residues. V lost 4 bases and J 6 bases, leaving 10 bases between the germline ends. CDR3 region: CASSGRGAGELFF. The CDR3 DNA sequence: TGCGCCAGCAGCGGAAGGGGGGCCGGGGAGCTGTTTTTT.

This chain uses TRBV6-1 with TRBJ2-3, with D perhaps matching TRBD1 or TRBD2 (5 bases each). The CDR3 consists of 16 residues. The V and J ends lost 5 bases and 2 bases respectively, with 17 bases between them. Germline-derived CDR1 and CDR2 are MNHNS and SASEGT. The CDR3: CASSTPGAVATDTQYF. CDR3 nucleotide sequence: TGTGCCAGCAGTACCCCCGGGGCAGTAGCCACAGATACGCAGTATTTT.

The table lists this clonotype with a few counts. This chain connects TRBV20-1 to TRBJ2-2; a possible D gene is TRBD1 (5 bases). Looked up from germline, CDR1 is DFQATT and CDR2 is SNEGSKA (reference sequence). Between the trimmed V and J ends, which lost 6 bases and 2 bases, there was a span of 13 bases. There are 14 residues in the CDR3. The CDR3 DNA follows: TGCAGTGCCCCAGGGATGGCTAACACCGGGGAGCTGTTTTTT. This translates into CSAPGMANTGELFF.

J is TRBJ1-4 and V is TRBV25-1; 7 bases are a match to TRBD1. Germline trimming cut 2 bases from V and 8 bases from J; bases unmatched to any gene: 5. Germline CDR1 and CDR2: MGHDK and SYGVNS. This CDR3 contains 14 residues. The CDR3 spells CASSEEGGREKLFF. The CDR3 DNA reads TGTGCCAGCAGTGAAGAAGGGGGCCGGGAAAAACTGTTTTTT.

This clonotype was seen more than once but under ten times. Relative to the germline gene, one junction end is altered; a read error may explain this. The V gene is TRBV7-7, the J gene TRBJ2-1; D possibly corresponds to TRBD2 (6 bases). This CDR3 comprises 15 residues. CDR1 is SSHAT and CDR2 is FNYEAQ in the germline V gene (reference sequence). CDR3 DNA: TGTGCTAGCAGCCCCGGACTATCGATCAACAATGAGCAGTTCTTC. It is translated as CASSPGLSINNEQFF.

In this sample, this clonotype turned up a few times. The chain is built from TRBV14 and TRBJ1-4; no firm D call. The CDR3 runs to 15 residues. CDR1 is SGHDN and CDR2 is FVKESK in the germline V gene. V dropped 2 bases and J dropped 5 bases, with 12 bases sitting between them. CDR3 sequence (DNA): TGTGCCAGCAGCCAAAGACGGAGGATCAATGAAAAACTGTTTTTT. Protein: CASSQRRRINEKLFF. Full variable domain (rest looked up from reference TRBV14 and TRBJ1-4): EAGVTQFPSHSVIEKGQTVTLRCDPISGHDNLYWYRRVMGKEIKFLLHFVKESKQDESGMPNNRFLAERTGGTYSTLKVQPAELEDSGVYFCASSQRRRINEKLFFGSGTQLSVL.

About this clonotype itself: At one of its ends the junction is not consistent with the germline gene, which may arise from a read error. The chain employs TRBV27 and TRBJ2-7; TRBD2 agrees at 10 bases. The V gene's germline CDR1 is MNHEY and CDR2 SMNVEV (reference sequence). The CDR3 covers 13 residues. CDR3 protein: CASGLAESLRLHF. CDR3 coding DNA: TGTGCCAGCGGACTAGCGGAGTCCCTTCGTCTCCACTTC.

This clonotype was detected a few times. The V gene is TRBV2, the J gene TRBJ2-6, with no clear D. Trimming took 7 bases from V and 0 from J, leaving 10 bases between them. The CDR3 runs 15 residues. CDR1 and CDR2 (germline): SNHLY, FYNNEI. The CDR3 coding sequence is TGTGCCAGCACGCGTCGCGACTCTGGGGCCAACGTCCTGACTTTC. It specifies CASTRRDSGANVLTF.

Ten or more counts support this clonotype. The chain combines TRBV7-9 with TRBJ2-2, with no clear D. With 5 bases removed from V and 6 bases from J, the gap between germline ends came to 13 bases. The CDR3 sequence is 14 residues long. Germline-derived CDR1 and CDR2 are SEHNR and FQNEAQ (reference sequence). The CDR3 is CASSDSRASGELFF. The DNA for the CDR3 is TGTGCCAGCAGCGATTCCCGAGCCTCCGGGGAGCTGTTTTTT.

This chain connects TRBV12-3 or TRBV12-4 to TRBJ1-6; possible D gene TRBD1, 6 bases. Between the trimmed V and J ends, which lost 3 bases and 1 base, there was a span of 19 bases. The CDR3 sequence is 19 residues long. CDR3 in amino acids: CASSFRGYSYNSYNSPLHF. The CDR3 DNA is TGTGCCAGCAGTTTCAGGGGCTACTCTTATAATTCCTATAATTCACCCCTCCACTTT.

This clonotype was seen a handful of times. The genes are TRBV10-2 and TRBJ2-7; 11 bases match TRBD2. The CDR3 sequence is 16 residues long. Germline values: CDR1 WSHSY, CDR2 SAAADI. Trimming cost V 6 bases and J 2 bases; bases outside gene matches: 9. In DNA form, the CDR3 reads TGCGCCAGCAGAAACATTCCGGGACTAGCGGCCTACGAGCAGTACTTC. The encoded protein is CASRNIPGLAAYEQYF.

This clonotype has only a few counts. The gene calls are TRBV7-2 and TRBJ1-3; D is uncertain. This CDR3 is built from 14 residues. Germline CDR1 is SGHTA and CDR2 is FQGNSA. The germline V and J ends were trimmed by 3 bases and 0 bases, with 6 bases remaining between them. This CDR3 is CASSLGYSGNTIYF. The CDR3 nucleotides are TGTGCCAGCAGCTTGGGGTACTCTGGAAACACCATATATTTT.

The sample holds a few counts of this clonotype. The DNA for the CDR3 is TGTGCCAGCCAATGGGCGGGAGGTATGGTTGAGCAGTTCTTC. This gives the protein CASQWAGGMVEQFF. The J gene is TRBJ2-1, the V gene TRBV27; 8 positions match TRBD2. Germline trimming cut 8 bases from V and 9 bases from J; bases unmatched to any gene: 12. The CDR3 is 14 residues long. Germline assignment: CDR1 MNHEY and CDR2 SMNVEV (reference sequence).

This clonotype was recorded a few times. Here the CDR3 reads CASSLSATGWETQYF. For the CDR3, the DNA is TGTGCCAGCAGCTTATCGGCGACAGGGTGGGAGACCCAGTACTTC. The gene calls are TRBV7-6 and TRBJ2-5; TRBD1 matches 7 bases. The germline CDR1 and CDR2 sequences are SGHVS and FNYEAQ. Germline trimming cut 2 bases from V and 5 bases from J; bases unmatched to any gene: 8. The CDR3 has 15 residues. Based on the CDR3 plus reference TRBV7-6 and TRBJ2-5, the full variable domain is GAGVSQSPRYKVTKRGQDVALRCDPISGHVSLYWYRQALGQGPEFLTYFNYEAQQDKSGLPNDRFSAERPEGSISTLTIQRTEQRDSAMYRCASSLSATGWETQYFGPGTRLLVL.

Ten or more counts support this clonotype. The chain recombines TRBV5-1 with TRBJ2-1; no firm D call. Germline values: CDR1 SGHRS, CDR2 YFSETQ. V lost 4 bases and J lost 10, with 12 bases in between. CDR3 size: 12 residues. CDR3 region: CASSITSVEQFF. CDR3 nucleotide sequence: TGCGCCAGCAGCATAACAAGTGTAGAGCAGTTCTTC.

The V and J genes are TRBV7-2 and TRBJ2-7; D tentatively fits TRBD1 or TRBD2 (6 bases each). This CDR3 spans 13 amino acids. The germline V gene has CDR1 SGHTA and CDR2 FQGNSA. V was shortened by 8 bases and J by 5 bases, with 16 bases between the two germline ends. CDR3 sequence reads: CASGVAAGDEQYF. CDR3 bases: TGTGCCAGCGGCGTAGCGGCAGGGGACGAGCAGTACTTC.

The rearrangement uses TRBV7-9 and TRBJ1-3, with D possibly TRBD1 on 5 matching bases. The V end was cut by 2 bases, the J end by 8 bases, with 7 bases between. In germline, CDR1 is SEHNR, CDR2 FQNEAQ (reference sequence). The CDR3 runs to 12 residues. As DNA, the CDR3 is TGTGCCAGCAGCTTACTGGGGGACACCATATATTTT. This encodes CASSLLGDTIYF.

This clonotype was seen many times. The rearrangement uses TRBV29-1 and TRBJ2-3, with 7 bases identical to TRBD2. The length of the CDR3 is 14 residues. The germline V gene encodes CDR1 SQVTM and CDR2 ANQGSEA. Trimming cost V 8 bases and J 2 bases; bases outside gene matches: 10. For the CDR3, the DNA is TGCAGCCTCGGGCGGGGGTTCGCCACAGATACGCAGTATTTT. Translation gives CSLGRGFATDTQYF.

The chain couples TRBV5-6 to TRBJ1-4; 7 nucleotides match TRBD1. The length of the CDR3 is 14 residues. Germline V gene sequence: CDR1 SGHDT, CDR2 YYEEEE. V shed 6 bases, J shed 7 bases, and the junction held 9 bases outside the gene matches. CDR3 in DNA: TGTGCCAGCACAGCTTGGACAGGCGGTGAAAAACTGTTTTTT. Amino acids: CASTAWTGGEKLFF.